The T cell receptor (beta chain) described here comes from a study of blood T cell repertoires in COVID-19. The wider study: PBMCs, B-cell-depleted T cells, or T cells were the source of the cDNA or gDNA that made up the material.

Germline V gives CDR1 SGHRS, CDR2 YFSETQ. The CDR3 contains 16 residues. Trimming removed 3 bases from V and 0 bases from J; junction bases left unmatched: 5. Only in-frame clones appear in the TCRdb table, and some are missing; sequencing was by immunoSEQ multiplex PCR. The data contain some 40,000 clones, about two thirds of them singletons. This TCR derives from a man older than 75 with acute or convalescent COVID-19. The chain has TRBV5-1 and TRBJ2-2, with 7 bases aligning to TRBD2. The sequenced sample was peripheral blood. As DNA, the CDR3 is TGCGCCAGCAGCTGGGGGGGAGGGCCGAACACCGGGGAGCTGTTTTTT. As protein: CASSWGGGPNTGELFF.